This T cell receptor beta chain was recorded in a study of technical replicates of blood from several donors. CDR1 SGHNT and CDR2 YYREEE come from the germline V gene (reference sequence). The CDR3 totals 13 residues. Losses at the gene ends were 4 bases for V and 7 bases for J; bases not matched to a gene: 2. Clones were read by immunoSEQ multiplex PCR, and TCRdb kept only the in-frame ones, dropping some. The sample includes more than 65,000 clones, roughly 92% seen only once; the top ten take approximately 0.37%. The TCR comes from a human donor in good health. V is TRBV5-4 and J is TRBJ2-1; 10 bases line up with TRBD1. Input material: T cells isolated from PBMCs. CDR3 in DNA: TGTGCCAGCAGCCCGGGACAGGGGAATGAGCAGTTCTTC. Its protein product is CASSPGQGNEQFF.